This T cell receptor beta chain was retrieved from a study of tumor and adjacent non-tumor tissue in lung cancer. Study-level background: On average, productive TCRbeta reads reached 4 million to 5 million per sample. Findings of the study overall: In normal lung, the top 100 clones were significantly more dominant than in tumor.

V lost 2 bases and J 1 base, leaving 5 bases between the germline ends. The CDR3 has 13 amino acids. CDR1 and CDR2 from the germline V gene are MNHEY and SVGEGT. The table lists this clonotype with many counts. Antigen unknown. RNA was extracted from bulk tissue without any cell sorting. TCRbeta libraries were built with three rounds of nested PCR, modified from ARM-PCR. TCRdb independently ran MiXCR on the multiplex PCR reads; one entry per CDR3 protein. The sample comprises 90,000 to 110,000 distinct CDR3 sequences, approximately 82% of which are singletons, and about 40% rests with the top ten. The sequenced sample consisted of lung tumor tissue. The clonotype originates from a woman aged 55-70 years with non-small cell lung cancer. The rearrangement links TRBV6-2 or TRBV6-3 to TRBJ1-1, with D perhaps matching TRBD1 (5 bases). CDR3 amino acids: CASSYRGNTEAFF. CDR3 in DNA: TGTGCCAGCAGTTACAGGGGGAACACTGAAGCTTTCTTT.